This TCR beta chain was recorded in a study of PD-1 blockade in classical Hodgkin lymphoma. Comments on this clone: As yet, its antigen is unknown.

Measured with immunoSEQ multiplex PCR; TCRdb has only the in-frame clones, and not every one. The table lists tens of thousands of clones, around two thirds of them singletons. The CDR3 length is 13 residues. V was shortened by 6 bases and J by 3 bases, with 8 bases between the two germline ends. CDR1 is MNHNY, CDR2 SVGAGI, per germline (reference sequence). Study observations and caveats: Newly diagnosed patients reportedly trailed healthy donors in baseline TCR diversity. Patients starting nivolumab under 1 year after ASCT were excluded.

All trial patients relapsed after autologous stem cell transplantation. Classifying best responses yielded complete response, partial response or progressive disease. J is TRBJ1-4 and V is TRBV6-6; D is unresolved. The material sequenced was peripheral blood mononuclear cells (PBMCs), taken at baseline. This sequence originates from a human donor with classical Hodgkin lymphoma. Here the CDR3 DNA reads TGTGCCAGCAGCTTTGATGCTAATGAAAAACTGTTTTTT. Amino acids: CASSFDANEKLFF.